This record covers a single TCR beta chain. A much larger clonotype is one base distant, so this may be a read error. The CDR3 carries no conserved terminal phenylalanine or tryptophan, so it likely arises from a read error. This specimen belongs to a study of T-cell memory formation after mild COVID-19. CDR3 length equals 14 residues. Trimming took 6 bases from V and 3 from J, leaving 13 bases between them. Using its own MiXCR run on the 5' RACE reads, TCRdb lists one record per CDR3 protein. The sample contains some 150,000 distinct CDR3 sequences, over 15% of which appear only once. The rearrangement links TRBV12-3 or TRBV12-4 to TRBJ2-3, with D tentatively TRBD2 (5 bases). Specimen: PBMCs or a T cell subset sorted from them (not recorded which). The sequence came from an adult woman who had mild COVID-19 (a few samples of this study predate the infection). Cell type and time point are not known. CDR3 protein: CASRLQWETDTQYC. In nucleotides, the CDR3 is TGTGCCAGCAGATTGCAGTGGGAGACAGATACGCAGTATTGT.